One and the same sample provided the 4 T cell receptor beta chains below, sequenced in a study of cytomegalovirus exposure and HLA in healthy donors. 60 Vbeta and 13 Jbeta primers were used in PCR. Assay used: immunoSEQ multiplex PCR; TCRdb lists only in-frame clones, some missing. The repertoire holds some 91,000 clones, with about 75% as singletons. Sequences were obtained from PBMCs. Every receptor here comes from a man in his forties in good health and CMV-seropositive.

The chain joins TRBV11-2 to TRBJ1-6, with D possibly being TRBD1 (5 bases). V dropped 2 bases and J dropped 8 bases, with 10 bases sitting between them. Germline assignment: CDR1 SGHAT and CDR2 FQNNGV. The CDR3 runs 14 residues. The DNA of the CDR3 is TGTGCCAGCAGCTTATTACAGGTCGATTCACCCCTCCACTTT. Amino acids: CASSLLQVDSPLHF.

V and J are TRBV12-5 and TRBJ1-2; possible D gene TRBD1, 6 bases. With 2 bases removed from V and 3 bases from J, the gap between germline ends came to 16 bases. CDR1 and CDR2 from the germline V gene are LGHNT and FRNRAP. The CDR3 covers 16 residues. Written as DNA, the CDR3 is TGTGCTAGTGGTTTGCGTGGGGGGGCCCTCGACTATGGCTACACCTTC. Protein: CASGLRGGALDYGYTF.

This clone was detected only a few times. The chain recombines TRBV19 with TRBJ2-3; a possible D gene is TRBD2 (5 bases). The ends were cut back, 4 bases at V and 3 bases at J, with 17 bases in the middle. This CDR3 spans 16 amino acids. The germline CDR1 and CDR2 sequences are LNHDA and SQIVND (reference sequence). The DNA for the CDR3 is TGTGCCAGTAGTACACTAGAAGAGGCCCTTACAGATACGCAGTATTTT. It yields the protein CASSTLEEALTDTQYF.

The CDR3 nucleotides read TGTGCCAGCAGCTCCTGGACAGGTGAAGATACGCAGTATTTT. Translating it yields CASSSWTGEDTQYF. This chain links TRBV7-9 with TRBJ2-3; 7 nucleotides align to TRBD1. Germline lookup yields CDR1 SEHNR and CDR2 FQNEAQ (reference sequence). J lost 5 bases, V lost 4 bases, and 6 bases had no gene match. The CDR3 sequence is 14 residues long.